This TCR beta chain was recovered during a study of blood T cell repertoires in COVID-19. This clone was seen just once. The V end was cut by 0 bases, the J end by 0 bases, with 8 bases between. Germline loops: CDR1 SGDLS, CDR2 YYNGEE. This CDR3 spans 15 amino acids. Original processing notes: Estimation of nucleated cell counts relied on the amplification of reference gene primers. The table came from immunoSEQ multiplex PCR; TCRdb's copy has only in-frame clones and leaves some out. The DNA gave D and trimming, while V, J and clone size come from that table. The sample has more than 250,000 clones, about four fifths seen once.

V is TRBV9 and J is TRBJ2-3, with D unresolved. Sequencing was carried out using peripheral blood. The source of this sequence is a woman aged 45-65 years with acute or convalescent COVID-19. CDR3 residues: CASSVGQRSTDTQYF. In nucleotides, the CDR3 is TGTGCCAGCAGCGTAGGGCAGCGTAGCACAGATACGCAGTATTTT. Variable domain in full (rest from reference TRBV9 and TRBJ2-3): DSGVTQTPKHLITATGQRVTLRCSPRSGDLSVYWYQQSLDQGLQFLIQYYNGEERAKGNILERFSAQQFPDLHSELNLSSLELGDSALYFCASSVGQRSTDTQYFGPGTRLTVL.